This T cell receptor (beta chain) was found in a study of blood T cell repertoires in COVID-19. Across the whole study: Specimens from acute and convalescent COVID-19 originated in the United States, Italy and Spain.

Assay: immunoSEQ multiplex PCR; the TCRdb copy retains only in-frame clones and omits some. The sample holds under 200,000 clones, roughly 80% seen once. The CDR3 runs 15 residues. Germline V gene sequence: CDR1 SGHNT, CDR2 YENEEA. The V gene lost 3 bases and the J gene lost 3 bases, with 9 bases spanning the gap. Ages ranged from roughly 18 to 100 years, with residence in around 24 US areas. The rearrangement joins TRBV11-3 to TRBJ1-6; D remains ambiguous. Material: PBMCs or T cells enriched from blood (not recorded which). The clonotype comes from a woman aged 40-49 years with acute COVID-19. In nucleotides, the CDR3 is TGTGCCAGCAGCTTTTTTGCGGGCTATAATTCACCCCTCCACTTT. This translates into CASSFFAGYNSPLHF.